This T cell receptor (beta chain) was observed in a study of blood T cell repertoires in COVID-19. Profiling relied on immunoSEQ multiplex PCR, and the TCRdb table lists in-frame clones only, not all of them. The table has over 110,000 clones, 70% to 80% seen once. The CDR3 spans 15 residues. CDR1 is LGHDT, CDR2 YNNKEL, per germline (reference sequence). Between the trimmed V and J ends, which lost 4 bases and 3 bases, there was a span of 16 bases. The sequence derives from a man in his sixties with acute or convalescent COVID-19. V usage is TRBV3-1 (or the pseudogene TRBV3-2) and J usage is TRBJ2-7, with D possibly being TRBD1 (5 bases). The material sequenced was peripheral blood. CDR3 coding DNA: TGTGCCAGCAGCCCCCAAGAACAGGTGGACTACGAGCAGTACTTC. Protein: CASSPQEQVDYEQYF.